This T cell receptor beta chain came from a study of shared clonotypes between healthy human individuals. Remarks on this clone: Its antigen is not known.

Positively selected for CCR7, the CD45RO-negative cells used as naive CD8 cells excluded terminally differentiated effector memory CD45RA+ cells. Profiling relied on immunoSEQ multiplex PCR, and the TCRdb table lists in-frame clones only, not all of them. The sample consists of 1.5 million to 2.5 million clones, approximately 94% of them appearing once. CDR1 is SGHTS, CDR2 YDEGEE, per germline. V was shortened by 4 bases and J by 4 bases, with 12 bases between the two germline ends. The CDR3 is 14 amino acids. The study's findings and limits: Clonotypes that were shared across a handful of donors made up approximately 5.1% of naive CD4 clonotypes.

The sequence derives from a man aged 18 to 29 in good health. This chain links TRBV5-8 with TRBJ1-5; D might be TRBD1 (5 bases). Sequenced sample: naive CD8+ T cells sorted from blood. DNA for the CDR3: TGTGCCAGCAGCCCTGGGACGGCTAATCAGCCCCAGCATTTT. It encodes CASSPGTANQPQHF.